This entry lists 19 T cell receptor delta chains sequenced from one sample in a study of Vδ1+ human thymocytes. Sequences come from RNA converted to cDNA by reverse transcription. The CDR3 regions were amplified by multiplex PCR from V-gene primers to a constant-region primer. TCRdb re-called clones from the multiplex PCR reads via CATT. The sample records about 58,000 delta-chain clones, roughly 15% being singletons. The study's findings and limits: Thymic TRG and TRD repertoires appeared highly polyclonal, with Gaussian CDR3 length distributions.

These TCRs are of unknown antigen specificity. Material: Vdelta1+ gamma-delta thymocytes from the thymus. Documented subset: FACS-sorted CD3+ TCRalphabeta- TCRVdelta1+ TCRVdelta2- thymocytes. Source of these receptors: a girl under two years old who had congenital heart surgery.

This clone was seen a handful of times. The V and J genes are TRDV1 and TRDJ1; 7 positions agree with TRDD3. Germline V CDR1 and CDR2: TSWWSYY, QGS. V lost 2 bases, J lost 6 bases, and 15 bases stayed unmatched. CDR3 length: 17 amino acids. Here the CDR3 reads CALGEDGPALGGHKLIF. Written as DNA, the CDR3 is TGTGCTCTTGGGGAAGACGGCCCGGCGCTGGGGGGACATAAACTCATCTTT.

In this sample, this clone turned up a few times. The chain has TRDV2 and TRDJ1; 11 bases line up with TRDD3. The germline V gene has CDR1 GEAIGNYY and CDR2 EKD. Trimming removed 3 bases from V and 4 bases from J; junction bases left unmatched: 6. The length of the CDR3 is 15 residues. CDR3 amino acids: CACDPVLGDNDKLIF. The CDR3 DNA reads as TGTGCCTGTGACCCCGTACTGGGGGATAACGATAAACTCATCTTT.

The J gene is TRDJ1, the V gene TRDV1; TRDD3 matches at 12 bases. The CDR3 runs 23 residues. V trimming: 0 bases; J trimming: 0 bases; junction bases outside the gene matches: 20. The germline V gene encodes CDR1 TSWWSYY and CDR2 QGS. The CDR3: CALGELSYASLGDTREYTDKLIF. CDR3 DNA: TGTGCTCTTGGGGAACTCTCCTACGCTTCTCTGGGGGATACGCGGGAGTACACCGATAAACTCATCTTT.

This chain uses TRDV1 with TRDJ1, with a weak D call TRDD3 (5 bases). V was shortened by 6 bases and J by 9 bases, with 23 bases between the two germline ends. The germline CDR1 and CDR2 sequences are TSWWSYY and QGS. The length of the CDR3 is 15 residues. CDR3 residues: CALGDWRAGAVELIF. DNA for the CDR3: TGTGCTCTTGGTGACTGGAGGGCAGGCGCGGTGGAACTCATCTTT.

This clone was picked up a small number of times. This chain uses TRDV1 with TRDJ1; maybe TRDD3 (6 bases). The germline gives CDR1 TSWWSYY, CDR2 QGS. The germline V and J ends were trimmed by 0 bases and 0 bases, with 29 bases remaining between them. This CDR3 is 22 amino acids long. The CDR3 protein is CALGELGTYEVGGTPYTDKLIF. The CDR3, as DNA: TGTGCTCTTGGGGAACTGGGAACCTACGAGGTTGGGGGGACCCCGTACACCGATAAACTCATCTTT.

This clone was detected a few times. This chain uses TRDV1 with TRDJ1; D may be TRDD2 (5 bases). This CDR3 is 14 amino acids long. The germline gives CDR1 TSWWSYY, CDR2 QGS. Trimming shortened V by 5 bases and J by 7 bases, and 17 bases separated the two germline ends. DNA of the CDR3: TGTGCTCTTGGGACTTCCACCTTCGTTGCTAAACTCATCTTT. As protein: CALGTSTFVAKLIF.

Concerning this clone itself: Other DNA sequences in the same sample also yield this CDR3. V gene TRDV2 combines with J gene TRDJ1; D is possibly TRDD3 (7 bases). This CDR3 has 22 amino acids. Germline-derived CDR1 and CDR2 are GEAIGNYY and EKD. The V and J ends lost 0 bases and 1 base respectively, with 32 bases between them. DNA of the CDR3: TGTGCCTGTGACACCGTAATCGGATTACTGGGGCCCCTTCCAGGGGGCACCGATAAACTCATCTTT. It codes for CACDTVIGLLGPLPGGTDKLIF.

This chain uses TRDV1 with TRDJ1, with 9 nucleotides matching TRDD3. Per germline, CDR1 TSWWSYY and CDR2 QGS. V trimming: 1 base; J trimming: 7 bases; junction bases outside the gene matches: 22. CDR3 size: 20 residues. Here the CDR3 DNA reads TGTGCTCTTGGGGAACCCTGTCTTCCTGTTACTGGGGGACTAGAAACTAAACTCATCTTT. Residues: CALGEPCLPVTGGLETKLIF.

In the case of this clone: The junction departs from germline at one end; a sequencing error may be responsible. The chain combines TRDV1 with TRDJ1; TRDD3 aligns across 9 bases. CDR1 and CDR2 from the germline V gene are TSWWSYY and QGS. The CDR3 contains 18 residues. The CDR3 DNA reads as TGTGCCCTTGGGGGGATACCTGGTACTCCTCTGGACACCGATAAACTCATCTTT. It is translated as CALGGIPGTPLDTDKLIF.

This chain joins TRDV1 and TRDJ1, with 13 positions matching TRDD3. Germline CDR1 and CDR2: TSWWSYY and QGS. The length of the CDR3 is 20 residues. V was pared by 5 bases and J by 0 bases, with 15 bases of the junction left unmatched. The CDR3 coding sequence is TGTGCTCTTGGGCCAACCTTACTGGGGGATACGGAGGAGTACACCGATAAACTCATCTTT. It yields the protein CALGPTLLGDTEEYTDKLIF.

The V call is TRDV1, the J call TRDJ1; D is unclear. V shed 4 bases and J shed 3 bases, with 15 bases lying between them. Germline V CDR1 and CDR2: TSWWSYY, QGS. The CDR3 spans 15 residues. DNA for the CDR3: TGTGCTCTTGGGGCTTCTTTGATATATCCCGATAAACTCATCTTT. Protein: CALGASLIYPDKLIF.

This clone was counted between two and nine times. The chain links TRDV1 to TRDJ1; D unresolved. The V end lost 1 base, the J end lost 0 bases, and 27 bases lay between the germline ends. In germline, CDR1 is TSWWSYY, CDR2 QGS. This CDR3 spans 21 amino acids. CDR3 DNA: TGTGCTCTTGGGGAACGCAGAAGGGCCTTATCGACGGTTTTACACACCGATAAACTCATCTTT. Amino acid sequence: CALGERRRALSTVLHTDKLIF.

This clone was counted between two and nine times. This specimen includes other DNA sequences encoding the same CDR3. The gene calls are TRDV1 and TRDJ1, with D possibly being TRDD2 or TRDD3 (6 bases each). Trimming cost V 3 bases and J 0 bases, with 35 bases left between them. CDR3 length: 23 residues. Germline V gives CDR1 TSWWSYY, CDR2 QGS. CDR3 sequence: CALGELGGLLRGTNLPYTDKLIF. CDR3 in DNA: TGTGCTCTTGGGGAGCTAGGCGGCCTCCTACGGGGGACTAACTTACCGTACACCGATAAACTCATCTTT.

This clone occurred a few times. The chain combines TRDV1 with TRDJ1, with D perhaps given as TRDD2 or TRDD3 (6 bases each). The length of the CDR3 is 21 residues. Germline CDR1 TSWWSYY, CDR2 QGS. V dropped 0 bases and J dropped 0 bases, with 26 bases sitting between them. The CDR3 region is CALGELPLLLRIPEYTDKLIF. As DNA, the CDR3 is TGTGCTCTTGGGGAACTCCCCCTCCTACTAAGGATACCAGAGTACACCGATAAACTCATCTTT.

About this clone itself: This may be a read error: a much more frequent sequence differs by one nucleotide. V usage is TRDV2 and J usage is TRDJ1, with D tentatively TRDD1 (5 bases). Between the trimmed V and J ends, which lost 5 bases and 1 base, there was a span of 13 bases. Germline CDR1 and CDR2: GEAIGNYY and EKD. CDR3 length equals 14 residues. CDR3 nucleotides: TGTGCCTGTGGGCTGGAAATGTGCACCGATAAACTCATCTTT. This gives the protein CACGLEMCTDKLIF.

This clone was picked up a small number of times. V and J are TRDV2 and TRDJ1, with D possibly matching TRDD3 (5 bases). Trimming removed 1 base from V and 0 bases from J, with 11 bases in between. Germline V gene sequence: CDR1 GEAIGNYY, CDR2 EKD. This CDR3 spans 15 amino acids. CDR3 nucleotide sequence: TGTGCCTGTGACACGTGGCTGGGCTACACCGATAAACTCATCTTT. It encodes CACDTWLGYTDKLIF.

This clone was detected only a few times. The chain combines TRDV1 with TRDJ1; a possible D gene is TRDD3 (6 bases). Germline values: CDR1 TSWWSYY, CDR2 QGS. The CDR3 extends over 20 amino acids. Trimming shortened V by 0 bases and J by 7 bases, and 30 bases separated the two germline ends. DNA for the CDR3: TGTGCTCTTGGGGAACTACAACGGGGTCCTTCAACCGTACTGGGTGGTAAACTCATCTTT. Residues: CALGELQRGPSTVLGGKLIF.

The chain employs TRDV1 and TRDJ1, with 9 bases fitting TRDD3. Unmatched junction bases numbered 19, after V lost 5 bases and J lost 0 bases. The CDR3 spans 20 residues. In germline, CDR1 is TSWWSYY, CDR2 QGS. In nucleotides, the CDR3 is TGTGCTCTTGGGCACGGCCGGTTTAGTTTACTGGGGGACCACACCGATAAACTCATCTTT. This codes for CALGHGRFSLLGDHTDKLIF.

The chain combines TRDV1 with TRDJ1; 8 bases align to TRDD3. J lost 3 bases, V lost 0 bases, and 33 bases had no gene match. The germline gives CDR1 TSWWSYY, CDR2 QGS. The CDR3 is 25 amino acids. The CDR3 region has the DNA TGTGCTCTTGGGGAACTGGCCTTCTTCCGTTCCCGTACTGGGGGGATAGGCAATACACCCGATAAACTCATCTTT. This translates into CALGELAFFRSRTGGIGNTPDKLIF.